These 3 T cell receptor beta chains originate from one sample sequenced in a study of tumor-infiltrating lymphocytes in primary liver carcinoma. From 500 to 600 ng of total RNA, TCR beta-specific cDNA was reverse-transcribed using a constant-region primer. The TCR beta library was amplified through three nested multiplex PCR rounds in a modified ARM-PCR procedure. It was with TRBV1-TRBV30 forward primers and a C-beta reverse primer that the first two PCR rounds were run, at about 10 cycles each. TCRdb passed the multiplex PCR reads through MiXCR, listing each CDR3 protein once. Of about 200,000 distinct CDR3 sequences listed, 85% were seen once; the top ten hold 15% to 20%. Total RNA and DNA came together from roughly 20-30 mg of bulk tissue without cell sorting. Material: tumor tissue from primary liver carcinoma. These receptors were obtained from a man aged 40-50 years with primary liver carcinoma and hepatitis B virus infection.

To note about this clonotype: A junction end diverges from the germline sequence, so it may reflect a read error. The chain has TRBV6-1 and TRBJ2-7, with TRBD1 matching 10 bases. CDR1 and CDR2 (germline): MNHNS, SASEGT. The CDR3 is 13 amino acids. CDR3 in amino acids: CTTETGGHYEQYF. The DNA of the CDR3 is TGTACCACCGAGACAGGGGGCCACTACGAGCAGTATTTC.

On this clonotype itself: An end of the junction does not agree with germline; a read error may underlie this. The CDR3, as DNA: TGTGCCAGCAGCTTAAATCTCCTAGCGGGAGGTGATGCGGATACGCAGATTTTT. It codes for CASSLNLLAGGDADTQIF. The chain couples TRBV11-2 to TRBJ2-3; 11 bases map to TRBD2. The CDR3 consists of 18 residues. Germline V CDR1 and CDR2: SGHAT, FQNNGV.

Points on this clonotype: One junction end disagrees with the germline gene, perhaps due to a read error. The chain uses TRBV4-3 and TRBJ2-6; TRBD1 might be the D (5 bases). CDR1 LGHNA and CDR2 YSLEER come from the germline V gene. The CDR3 runs 19 residues. CDR3 in amino acids: CACSQDLDSYDSGANVLTF. CDR3 DNA sequence: TGCGCCTGCAGCCAAGATTTAGACAGTTACGACTCTGGGGCCAACGTCCTGACTTTC.